A selection of T cell receptor beta chains follows, all from one sample in a study of T cell responses to AZD1222 COVID-19 vaccine. The method was immunoSEQ multiplex PCR; TCRdb's version includes in-frame clones alone and lacks a portion of them. The sample yields fewer than 200,000 clones, approximately 90% seen once. The source was peripheral blood, collected 28 days after the second dose of the MenACWY control vaccine. These TCRs come from an adult who received the MenACWY meningococcal vaccine as a control. The CDR3 runs from the conserved cysteine through the conserved F or W. The D gene is left open where the match is weak. Clone size is given for some rows only: seen once, a few or many times, or a class if the clone is expanded.

clone_size	d_call	j_call	v_call	cdr3_nt	cdr3_aa
-	-	TRBJ1-2	TRBV4-2	TGTGCCAGCAGCCCACTTCGGGGGGAGGGGACGTATGGCTACACCTTC	CASSPLRGEGTYGYTF
-	-	TRBJ1-1	TRBV10-3	TGTGCCACCACTCGACAGGAAACCATGAACACTGAAGCTTTCTTT	CATTRQETMNTEAFF
-	-	TRBJ2-7	TRBV18	TGTGCCAGCTCACCATACCGTACCGGGAGTGACGAGCAGTACTTC	CASSPYRTGSDEQYF
-	-	TRBJ2-7	TRBV18	TGTGCCAGCTCATCTAGGGCCTACGAGCAGTACTTC	CASSSRAYEQYF
-	-	TRBJ1-4	TRBV28	TGTGCCAGCAGCCCCGCGGGGCGGAATGAAAAACTGTTTTTT	CASSPAGRNEKLFF
-	-	TRBJ2-1	TRBV9	TGTGCCAGCAACGGTGGGGGTAGCTCCTACAATGAGCAGTTCTTC	CASNGGGSSYNEQFF
-	-	TRBJ1-2	TRBV19	TGTGCCAGTATTACCAACCCCGGGACTACGGGTGGCTACACCTTC	CASITNPGTTGGYTF
-	TRBD1	TRBJ1-1	TRBV29-1	TGCAGCGTTGGCAGGGGGCGGAGCACTGAAGCTTTCTTT	CSVGRGRSTEAFF
-	-	TRBJ1-1	TRBV4-2	TGTGCCAGCAGCCAAGGCGCGGGCCAGAACACTGAAGCTTTCTTT	CASSQGAGQNTEAFF
-	-	TRBJ2-2	TRBV11-3	TGTGCCAGCAGCTCGGGGGGAGGGGGAACCGGGGAGCTGTTTTTT	CASSSGGGGTGELFF
few	TRBD1	TRBJ2-4	TRBV6-5	TGTGCCAGCAGTTTATCGTCCGGGACAGGAAACATTCAGTACTTC	CASSLSSGTGNIQYF
-	-	TRBJ1-1	TRBV6-5	TGTGCCAGCAGTTACACAGGTGCCATGGACACTGAAGCTTTCTTT	CASSYTGAMDTEAFF
-	-	TRBJ2-3	TRBV7-9	TGTGCCAGCAGCTCCCTCGGGGACCACACAGATACGCAGTATTTT	CASSSLGDHTDTQYF
-	-	TRBJ2-6	TRBV7-3	TGTGCCAGCAGCCCCATTGGGACAGGGGCCAACGTCCTGACTTTC	CASSPIGTGANVLTF
-	-	TRBJ1-1	TRBV7-9	TGTGCCAGCAGTTGGACACGAGACACTGAAGCTTTCTTT	CASSWTRDTEAFF
once	-	TRBJ2-7	TRBV27	TGTGCCAGCAGTTTGAGGGGATGGGGCGGGAACTACGAGCAGTACTTC	CASSLRGWGGNYEQYF
few	-	TRBJ2-2	TRBV30	TGTGCCTGGACCGCTTTTCACACCGGGGAGCTGTTTTTT	CAWTAFHTGELFF